This is a list of T cell receptor beta chains from one sample in a study of shared clonotypes between healthy human individuals. Clones were sequenced by immunoSEQ multiplex PCR, and TCRdb holds only the in-frame ones, with some missing. The table has over a million clones, 78% seen once. Sequencing was performed on memory CD4+ T cells from PBMCs. These receptors came from a man aged 18 to 35 in good health. Some clones in this sample may be carry-over from other donors' samples. CDR3s include the opening cysteine and the closing phenylalanine or tryptophan. Fields, in order: V gene, J gene, D gene, clone size, CDR3 DNA, CDR3 protein. The D gene is left open where the match is weak. Size is omitted from some rows. Given values are once, few, many or a class for expanded clones.

>TRBV2|TRBJ2-7|TRBD2|few
TGTGCCAGCAGGTGGGGGACTAGCGGGAATTACGAGCAGTACTTC
CASRWGTSGNYEQYF
>TRBV9|TRBJ1-2|NA|NA
TGTGCCAGCAGCGTAAGTCCGTCTAACTATGGCTACACCTTC
CASSVSPSNYGYTF
>TRBV18|TRBJ2-5|TRBD1|NA
TGTGCCAGCTCACCTTTTAGTCTGGACCGAGGACAGGGACTAGAGACCCAGTACTTC
CASSPFSLDRGQGLETQYF
>TRBV2|TRBJ2-7|NA|NA
TGTGCCAGCAGTGAACAGGTTAGCGAGCAGTACTTC
CASSEQVSEQYF
>TRBV18|TRBJ2-7|NA|NA
TGTGCCAGCTCAGGGTACGACGCCTACGAGCAGTACTTC
CASSGYDAYEQYF
>TRBV2|TRBJ1-4|NA|many
TGTGCCAGCAGTCAACGACAAACTCGTGAAAAACTGTTTTTT
CASSQRQTREKLFF
>TRBV19|TRBJ2-5|NA|NA
TGTGCCCCAGGAGCGGCCCAAGAGACCCAGTACTTC
CAPGAAQETQYF
>TRBV7-3|TRBJ2-1|TRBD2|NA
TGTGCCAGCCTAGCGGGAGGGGAGGGCAATGAGCAGTTCTTC
CASLAGGEGNEQFF
>TRBV10-2|TRBJ2-6|NA|NA
TGCGCCAGCAGCGGTGGGGCCAACGTCCTGACTTTC
CASSGGANVLTF
>TRBV7-3|TRBJ2-2|TRBD2|NA
TGTGCCAGCAGCTTGGCGCCTAGCGGGATTACCGGGGAGCTGTTTTTT
CASSLAPSGITGELFF
>TRBV19|TRBJ1-5|NA|NA
TGTGCCAGTAGTAGAGGGACAAATTTAGGCAATCAGCCCCAGCATTTT
CASSRGTNLGNQPQHF
>TRBV28|TRBJ1-4|NA|NA
TGTGCCAGCAGTTTATATCACGGAGAAAAACTGTTTTTT
CASSLYHGEKLFF
>TRBV10-3|TRBJ1-1|NA|NA
TGTGCCATCAGCCCAGAGCCAGGCACTGAAGCTTTCTTT
CAISPEPGTEAFF
>TRBV5-8|TRBJ1-1|NA|NA
TGTGCCAGCAGCTTGATCGGTCTAGGGACTGAAGCTTTCTTT
CASSLIGLGTEAFF
>TRBV28|TRBJ2-7|NA|NA
TGTGCCAGCAGTTTAGCCGGGGACGAGCAGTACTTC
CASSLAGDEQYF
>TRBV15|TRBJ1-3|NA|NA
TGTGCCACCAGCGCCCCCGGCAAGGGGGAGTGGGGAAACACCATATATTTT
CATSAPGKGEWGNTIYF
>TRBV2|TRBJ2-1|TRBD2|NA
TGTGCCAGCAAGAGGGGGACTAGCGGAGGAGTGGGTATCTACAATGAGCAGTTCTTC
CASKRGTSGGVGIYNEQFF
>TRBV2|TRBJ1-5|NA|NA
TGTGCCAGCAGTTCTGACAGCTACTATCAGCCCCAGCATTTT
CASSSDSYYQPQHF
>TRBV10-3|TRBJ2-7|TRBD2|NA
TGTGCCATCAGTGAGTCCCTAGCGGGAGGCTACGAGCAGTACTTC
CAISESLAGGYEQYF
>TRBV19|TRBJ2-1|NA|NA
TGTGCCAGTAACCCTGGGAGCTCCTACAATGAGCAGTTCTTC
CASNPGSSYNEQFF
>TRBV30|TRBJ2-1|NA|NA
TGTGCCTGGAGACGCGGGGTGAACAATGAGCAGTTCTTC
CAWRRGVNNEQFF
>TRBV2|TRBJ1-5|TRBD1|once
TGTGCCAGCAGTGGGACAGGGTTGCGTCAGCCCCAGCATTTT
CASSGTGLRQPQHF
>TRBV18|TRBJ2-5|TRBD1|NA
TGTGCCAGCTCACCACCCTTCAGGGACAGTCAAGAGACCCAGTACTTC
CASSPPFRDSQETQYF
>TRBV5-1|TRBJ1-1|NA|NA
TGCGCCAGCAGCTTGGAGGGGGGCGACACTGAAGCTTTCTTT
CASSLEGGDTEAFF
>TRBV28|TRBJ1-2|NA|few
NA
CASSSSRQVYGYTF
>TRBV30|TRBJ2-1|NA|NA
TGTGCCTGGAACCCTGGGCTAGAGAACAATGAGCAGTTCTTC
CAWNPGLENNEQFF
>TRBV5-4|TRBJ2-7|NA|NA
TGTGCCAGCAGCCAAGGGACGGTCTACGAGCAGTACTTC
CASSQGTVYEQYF
>TRBV27|TRBJ2-7|NA|NA
TGTGCCAGCACCCCCCAGGGGGGCGAGCAGTACTTC
CASTPQGGEQYF
>TRBV7-9|TRBJ2-1|NA|NA
TGTGCCAGCATCTACGAGGGGGGGTACGGCAATGAGCAGTTCTTC
CASIYEGGYGNEQFF
>TRBV9|TRBJ2-1|NA|NA
TGTGCCAGCAGCCTAGAAAGGGGGGCTGGTGAGCAGTTCTTC
CASSLERGAGEQFF
>TRBV7-3|TRBJ1-3|NA|few
TGTGCCAGCAGCTTAGACCGAGCAACCATATATTTT
CASSLDRATIYF
>TRBV11-2|TRBJ2-1|TRBD2|NA
TGTGCCAGCAGCCCTAACGCAGCGGGAGTATTTGGAAATGAGCAGTTCTTC
CASSPNAAGVFGNEQFF
>TRBV12-5|TRBJ2-5|TRBD2|NA
TGTGCTAGTGGTTCGTCCGGGGGGGAGACCCAGTACTTC
CASGSSGGETQYF
>TRBV5-1|TRBJ2-1|NA|NA
TGCGCCAGCAGCTTTGATGGCGATGAGCAGTTCTTC
CASSFDGDEQFF
>TRBV7-6|TRBJ1-1|TRBD1|NA
TGTGCCAGCAGCTCCACCGGGACAGTCGCTGAAGCTTTCTTT
CASSSTGTVAEAFF
>TRBV28|TRBJ1-1|NA|NA
TGTGCCACATATCGGGGCAGTTCGAACACTGAAGCTTTCTTT
CATYRGSSNTEAFF
>TRBV7-8|TRBJ1-3|TRBD1|NA
TGTGCCAGCAGCTTCCGGGACAGGGAACACACCATATATTTT
CASSFRDREHTIYF
>TRBV7-3|TRBJ1-1|NA|NA
TGTGCCAGCAGCTTAACAGGGTCGGGCACTGAAGCTTTCTTT
CASSLTGSGTEAFF
>TRBV30|TRBJ1-2|TRBD1|NA
TGTGCCTGGAGTGTACGGACAGGCGCCCACTATGGCTACACCTTC
CAWSVRTGAHYGYTF
>TRBV28|TRBJ1-2|NA|NA
TGTGCCAGCAGTTTGCCAGGGGCGGACTATGGCTACACCTTC
CASSLPGADYGYTF
>TRBV29-1|TRBJ2-1|NA|NA
TGCAGCGAAAGCACGGATGAGCAGTTCTTC
CSESTDEQFF
>TRBV10-3|TRBJ2-1|NA|once
TGTGCCATCAGTGAACTAGGGTCTGAGCAGTTCTTC
CAISELGSEQFF
>TRBV20-1|TRBJ2-7|NA|NA
TGCAGTGCTCAAAGGACCGACGAGCAGTACTTC
CSAQRTDEQYF
>TRBV20-1|TRBJ2-1|NA|NA
TGCAGTGCAAAGGGGCGGGCAAAGCAGTTCTTC
CSAKGRAKQFF
>TRBV29-1|TRBJ1-2|TRBD1|NA
TGCAGCGTTCAACAGGGGACGGCCTATGGCTACACCTTC
CSVQQGTAYGYTF
>TRBV28|TRBJ2-1|TRBD2|few
TGTGCCAGCAAGGAAACGGGGGGGGCTAGCTCCTACAATGAGCAGTTCTTC
CASKETGGASSYNEQFF
>TRBV27|TRBJ2-1|TRBD2|NA
TGTGCCAGCAGTCTTACTAGCGGGACCTTTTTATCCTACAATGAGCAGTTCTTC
CASSLTSGTFLSYNEQFF
>TRBV28|TRBJ2-1|TRBD1|few
TGTGCCAGCAGTTTACGCAGGGGGTACAATGAGCAGTTCTTC
CASSLRRGYNEQFF
>TRBV4-1|TRBJ2-3|NA|NA
TGCGCCAGCAGCCACCAGGGTTATAGCACAGATACGCAGTATTTT
CASSHQGYSTDTQYF
>TRBV5-1|TRBJ2-3|NA|NA
TGCGCCAGCAGCGTAGTTGGATCACAGCTCTTCACAGATACGCAGTATTTT
CASSVVGSQLFTDTQYF